This record covers a single T cell receptor beta chain. This clonotype was seen more than once but under ten times. The target of this receptor is not known. Per-base qualities were not stored, and no clone one base away is much larger. The data stem from a study of T-cell reconstitution after alpha-beta-depleted transplantation in children (dated by TCRdb to about 2016). Regarding the research as a whole: The study quantitatively tracked T-cell immune reconstitution after TCRalphabeta/CD19-depleted allogeneic hematopoietic cell transplantation in children using TCR repertoire profiling.

The library was made by PCR. Sequencing relied on an Illumina HiSeq 2500. To normalize quantification of the TCRbeta repertoire, the TCR libraries were built with molecular barcoding that relied on unique molecular identifiers. TCRdb reran the public reads through fastp at Q25 and MiXCR, keeping productive beta chains. CDR3 protein sequences are deduplicated, and each keeps its most common genes and DNA. This sample comprises about 90,000 distinct CDR3 sequences, around 15% of them detected only once. Jointly, the top ten make up around a fifth of the sample. Results the study describes overall, beyond this receptor: In some patients, the high TCRbeta diversity seen at day 60 was put down to recipient T cells and intrathymic progenitors that had survived conditioning. Hyperexpanded clone frequencies declined over subsequent months; after one year, T-cell counts and TCRbeta diversity were mostly attributed to newly produced T cells. The apparently early alphabetaT-cell count recovery about two months after transplant was reportedly dependent on only several hundred rapidly expanded clones derived from non-depleted graft cells.

Sample treatment or condition, as interpreted from the label and publication: allogeneic hematopoietic cell transplantation with graft depleted of TCRalphabeta T cells and CD19 B cells. The children who served as transplant recipients had been given grafts of TCRalphabeta/CD19-depleted allogeneic hematopoietic cells. In the germline V gene (reference sequence), CDR1 corresponds to SEHNR and CDR2 to FQNEAQ. V ends up 6 bases short and J 4 bases short, with an unmatched junction base count of 5. From cysteine to phenylalanine, the CDR3 is 13 amino acids long. The read is trimmed to its CDR3 DNA, 39 bases read in frame from base 1.

The sample here was PBMCs, mostly from graft donor cells, taken 180 days after TCRalphabeta/CD19-depleted stem cell transplant. The chain links TRBV7-9 with TRBJ1-2, and TRBD1 matches 7 of the central bases. The clonotype originates from a male patient between 2 and 15 years old who had a stem cell transplant for acute lymphoblastic leukemia, so the T cells may come from the graft donor. The CDR3 in this case is CASREGQIYGYTF. DNA sequence: TGTGCCAGCAGGGAGGGACAGATCTATGGCTACACCTTC.